This TCR beta chain was captured in a study of T cell responses to AZD1222 COVID-19 vaccine. The table came from immunoSEQ multiplex PCR; TCRdb's copy has only in-frame clones and leaves some out. The table has 150,000 to 180,000 clones, around 89% seen once. Study findings and constraints: Sampling captured repertoires only after the peak T cell response. Regions 160-218 and 743-854 held dominance among vaccine-associated CD4 TCRs, which spanned spike.

The germline gives CDR1 MDHEN, CDR2 SYDVKM. The CDR3 spans 13 residues. Trimming removed 11 bases from V and 5 bases from J; junction bases left unmatched: 12. Comments on this clone: What it binds is unknown.

This specimen consisted of peripheral blood, obtained on day 0 of AZD1222 vaccination. This chain links TRBV28 with TRBJ2-7, with TRBD1 identical over 7 bases. This TCR derives from an adult in good health. The CDR3 here is CAVTGAPSDEQYF. The CDR3 DNA is TGTGCCGTCACAGGGGCCCCCTCGGACGAGCAGTACTTC.